The clone carrying this TCR beta chain was seen a few times. Its antigen is unknown. This entry is derived from a study of blood T cells in healthy people across ages. Findings and caveats of the study: Donor CMV status, an unknown factor, possibly confounded changes in expanded clonotypes. Diversity figures derived from one million T cells were judged to underestimate the true value. Higher naive T cell percentage went strongly together with higher TCR beta diversity.

CDR1 and CDR2 from the germline V gene are SNHLY and FYNNEI. The CDR3 is 13 residues long. V lost 4 bases and J lost 8, with 12 bases in between. A sample-barcoded 5' primer and a J-beta primer mix were used in a second PCR of about 6 to 12 cycles. Using its own MiXCR run on the 5' RACE reads, TCRdb lists one record per CDR3 protein. The table shows under 750,000 distinct CDR3 sequences, with less than 60% occurring only once. A minimum of 7 million PBMCs was isolated per sample. The V and J genes are TRBV2 and TRBJ2-1; no definite D call. Source material: blood. The source is an elderly man in good health. DNA for the CDR3: TGTGCCAGCAGTGCCGCCAGGTGGGATGAGCAGTTCTTC. Translating it yields CASSAARWDEQFF. The full variable domain, in which reference TRBV2 and TRBJ2-1 provide the parts outside the CDR3, is EPEVTQTPSHQVTQMGQEVILRCVPISNHLYFYWYRQILGQKVEFLVSFYNNEISEKSEIFDDQFSVERPDGSNFTLKIRSTKLEDSAMYFCASSAARWDEQFFGPGTRLTVL.